This T cell receptor (beta chain) was found in a study of T cells in Graves' hyperthyroidism and ophthalmopathy (dated by TCRdb to the late 2010s). At the level of the whole study: To identify distinguishing TCR V-J signatures, a discovery cohort of around 100 patients was used, comprising 43 with Graves' ophthalmopathy and under 60 with stable Graves' hyperthyroidism. An independent validation cohort of under 20 hyperthyroidism patients and approximately 15 patients who later progressed to ophthalmopathy tested prospective prediction of ophthalmopathy. In addition, the study compared T-cell repertoires in thyroid tissue and in blood from 6 or 7 Graves' hyperthyroidism patients. The roughly 100 discovery patients were randomly divided into training and test sets at a 7:3 ratio. According to the paper, TCR Vbeta CDR3 sequencing was carried out on 135 peripheral blood samples, which came from more than 40 ophthalmopathy, 80 or so hyperthyroidism and roughly 17 progressor patients. After blood sampling, hyperthyroidism patients were treated with methimazole at a starting dose of 30 mg daily, and ophthalmopathy patients were treated with high-dose intravenous methylprednisolone.

This clonotype was counted at least ten times. Its antigen remains undetermined. Base qualities were left out, and no much larger clone turns up one base away. The study excluded patients with uncontrolled infections, other autoimmune diseases, pregnancy or lactation. Clinical symptoms, serum thyroxine and TRAb, thyroid ultrasound, and orbital computed tomography formed the basis for the diagnoses. Total RNA was extracted using Trizol reagent, and RNA quality was assessed on an Agilent 2100 Bioanalyzer. General findings and caveats noted by the study authors: Sample size was not statistically predetermined, and blinding of investigators to group allocation was not performed. During validation, the model predicted progression to ophthalmopathy a median of roughly 7.1 months ahead of onset, with just under 71% sensitivity and 72% to 80% specificity. Most expanded thyroid clonotypes (frequency above 0.001) were also found in blood, which suggests that blood repertoires may mirror thyroid immune responses. A model built on a 13 V-J signature distinguished ophthalmopathy from stable hyperthyroidism, reaching roughly 88% sensitivity and under 84% specificity in cross-validation and 80%/75% in testing.

The TCR beta CDR3 regions were amplified from the RNA transcripts. For the first round of RT-PCR on the TCR CDR3, the HTBI primer set was used together with the Qiagen OneStep RT-PCR kit. Libraries were constructed in a second round of multiplex PCR, after which size selection and purification were carried out. Libraries were sequenced paired-end with 100 bp reads on an Illumina HiSeq2000. Concerning the study's data processing: Raw data were processed with SOAPnuke, discarding reads with adapters, uncalled bases, mean Phred below 15, or no exact constant-primer or identifier match. High-quality paired reads were merged using COPE v1.2.5, and each unique nucleotide sequence was defined as a clonotype. MiTCR v1.1 was used to align clonotypes to the IMGT TRBV, TRBD and TRBJ reference segments. Analysis was restricted to V-J combinations with a frequency above 0.0001, which covered 98% to 99.2% of repertoires. A TCS score was defined as the ratio between F50 (clonal expansion) and ExV (chaos), using BLOSUM62-based TCRdist between CDR3 peptides within each V-J. Welch's t-statistics and random forest reduced around 550 V-J features to under 15, which were used in a naive Bayes classifier (R e1071). The Morisita-Horn index was used to measure how similar the thyroid and blood repertoires were. Clones were called with MiXCR by TCRdb after fastp trimmed the public reads at Q25, and only in-frame beta chains were retained. Duplicate CDR3 protein sequences are folded into a single record with the most common DNA and genes. The V and J calls come from TCRdb's annotation, not from the publication. This sample is represented by 450,000 to 700,000 distinct CDR3 sequences; around 45% of them were singletons. The top ten clonotypes cover 19% of the sample.

Deletion took 7 bases off V and 8 bases off J, with a span of 14 bases between the germline ends. Taken from the germline V gene, the CDR1 and CDR2 loops are MDHEN and SYDVKM. The CDR3 spans 12 residues, from the cysteine through the phenylalanine. The retained sequence is limited to the CDR3, 36 bases, with the frame set at the first base. The specimen was peripheral blood or thyroid tissue (not recorded which). The TCR comes from an adult woman with Graves' disease, either hyperthyroidism or ophthalmopathy (not recorded which). The chain employs TRBV28 and TRBJ1-2; TRBD1 is possibly the D segment (6 matching bases). Read as DNA, the sequence is TGTGCCAGCACCACAGGGTTAGGCGGCTACACCTTC. This encodes CASTTGLGGYTF.